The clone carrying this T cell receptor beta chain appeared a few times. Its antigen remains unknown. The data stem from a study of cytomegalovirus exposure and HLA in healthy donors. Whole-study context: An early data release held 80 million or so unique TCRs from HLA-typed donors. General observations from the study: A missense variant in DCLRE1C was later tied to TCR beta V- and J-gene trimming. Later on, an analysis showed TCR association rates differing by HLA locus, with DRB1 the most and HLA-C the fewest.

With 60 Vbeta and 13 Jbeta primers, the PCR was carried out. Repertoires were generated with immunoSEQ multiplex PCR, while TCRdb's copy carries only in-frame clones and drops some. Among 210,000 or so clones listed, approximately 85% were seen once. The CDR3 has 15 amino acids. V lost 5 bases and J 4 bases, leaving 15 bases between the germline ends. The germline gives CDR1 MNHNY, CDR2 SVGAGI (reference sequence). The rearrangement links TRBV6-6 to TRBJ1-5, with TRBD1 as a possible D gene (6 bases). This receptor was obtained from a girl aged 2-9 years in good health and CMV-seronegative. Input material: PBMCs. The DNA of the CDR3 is TGTGCCAGCAGTCCACTAGGACAGTATAATCAGCCCCAGCATTTT. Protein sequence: CASSPLGQYNQPQHF.